The 27 T cell receptor beta chains in this list originate from one sample, sequenced in a study of tumor-infiltrating lymphocytes in glioblastoma multiforme. Three nested ARM-PCR rounds with V-beta and C-beta primers built TCRB libraries. TCRdb reprocessed the multiplex PCR reads via MiXCR and lists one record per CDR3 protein. The sample yields 8,900 or so distinct CDR3 sequences, around three quarters seen once. Sequenced material: brain tumor tissue. These receptors were taken from a male donor with glioblastoma.

On this clonotype: The CDR3 end shows no conserved phenylalanine or tryptophan, and so a read error is likely. This chain uses TRBV29-1 with TRBJ2-7, with 11 bases aligning to TRBD2. The germline gives CDR1 SQVTM, CDR2 ANQGSEA. This CDR3 contains 19 residues. The trim removed 0 bases at V and 4 bases at J, leaving 17 bases unmatched. The CDR3 spells CSVEDRNKPRLAGRYEQYL. Here the CDR3 DNA reads TGCAGCGTTGAAGATCGTAATAAACCTAGACTAGCGGGAAGGTACGAGCAGTACTTA.

Turning to this clonotype: A junction end diverges from the germline sequence, so it may reflect a read error. The chain employs TRBV10-3 and TRBJ1-3; perhaps TRBD1 as D (6 bases). The CDR3 sequence is 14 residues long. Germline-derived CDR1 and CDR2 are ENHRY and SYGVKD. The CDR3 DNA reads TGTGCCATCAGTAAGTCCGCACAGGGAAACGCCATATATTTT. Amino acids: CAISKSAQGNAIYF.

Comment on this clonotype: It is likely a read error, because the conserved phenylalanine at the end of the CDR3 is missing. This chain connects TRBV5-4 to TRBJ2-5; D unresolved. CDR3 length: 13 residues. The V gene's germline CDR1 is SGHNT and CDR2 YYREEE (reference sequence). CDR3 DNA sequence: TGTGCCAGCGGCTTGGCAGCACAGGAGACCCAGTACCTC. It is translated as CASGLAAQETQYL.

The chain recombines TRBV11-1 with TRBJ2-7; D ambiguous. The V end was cut by 3 bases, the J end by 0 bases, with 9 bases between. Looked up from germline, CDR1 is SGHAT and CDR2 is FQDESV (reference sequence). CDR3 length: 14 residues. CDR3 coding DNA: TGTGCCAGCAGCTTTACTCCTAGCTCCTACGAGCAGTACTTC. This sequence encodes CASSFTPSSYEQYF.

This clonotype was detected only once. The junction departs from germline at one end; a sequencing error may be responsible. The chain is built from TRBV11-2 and TRBJ2-3; 8 bases fit TRBD1. Per the germline V gene, CDR1 is SGHAT and CDR2 is FQNNGV. CDR3 size: 15 residues. The DNA for the CDR3 is TGTGCCAGCAGGTTGACAGGGGACCCCACAGATACGCAGTGTTTT. As protein: CASRLTGDPTDTQCF.

This clonotype is classed as medium-sized (0.01 to 0.1%). The V and J genes are TRBV11-1 and TRBJ1-1, with D unclear. The CDR3 extends over 15 amino acids. CDR1 is SGHAT, CDR2 FQDESV, per germline (reference sequence). V lost 4 bases, J lost 5 bases, and 17 bases lay in between. Written as DNA, the CDR3 is TGTGCCAGCAGCTCCTCCTTCCCCGGGTGGACTGAAGCTTTCTTT. It encodes CASSSSFPGWTEAFF.

CDR3 in amino acids: CASSLQGMDTQYF. Here the CDR3 DNA reads TGTGCCAGCAGCTTACAGGGGATGGATACGCAGTATTTT. The chain couples TRBV11-2 to TRBJ2-3; TRBD1 is a possible D gene (6 bases). Germline V gene sequence: CDR1 SGHAT, CDR2 FQNNGV. This CDR3 is built from 13 residues. Trimming pared 2 bases from V and 6 bases from J, leaving 9 bases between.

In the case of this clonotype: Sequence at one end of the junction differs from germline and may be a read error. The rearrangement uses TRBV11-2 and TRBJ2-3, with D uncertain. CDR1 is SGHAT, CDR2 FQNNGV, per germline. The CDR3 totals 14 residues. This chain's CDR3 is CVSSLQRMADTQYF. The CDR3 DNA reads TGTGTCAGCAGCTTACAGAGGATGGCAGATACACAGTATTTT.

V gene TRBV21-1 combines with J gene TRBJ2-3; TRBD1, the table's D call, lacks a check against the DNA. TRBV21-1 is annotated as a pseudogene. CDR3 size: 15 residues. CDR3 DNA: TGTGCCAGCAGCATGGGGGTCTGGGGCACAGATACGCAGTATTTT. It codes for CASSMGVWGTDTQYF.

This clonotype was seen a few times. This rearrangement joins TRBV11-2 to TRBJ2-7; TRBD1 might be the D (5 bases). The CDR3 runs to 13 residues. V was shortened by 1 base and J by 2 bases, with 6 bases between the two germline ends. Germline CDR1 SGHAT, CDR2 FQNNGV. The CDR3 DNA reads as TGTGCCAGCAGCTTAGGGACAACCTACGAGCAGTACTTC. Amino acids: CASSLGTTYEQYF.

This clonotype is termed medium-sized. The rearrangement links TRBV20-1 to TRBJ1-6, with D perhaps matching TRBD1 (5 bases). Per the germline V gene, CDR1 is DFQATT and CDR2 is SNEGSKA (reference sequence). The CDR3 totals 13 residues. The V gene lost 0 bases and the J gene lost 13 bases, with 13 bases spanning the gap. The CDR3 loop is CSARESGSGPLHF. Written as DNA, the CDR3 is TGCAGTGCTAGAGAGTCGGGGTCAGGGCCCCTCCACTTT.

This clonotype was seen ten or more times. The chain recombines TRBV7-9 with TRBJ2-5, with 7 bases identical to TRBD1. V shed 5 bases, J shed 2 bases, and the junction held 11 bases outside the gene matches. The CDR3 spans 16 residues. Germline V gene data show CDR1 as SEHNR and CDR2 as FQNEAQ (reference sequence). CDR3 protein: CASSASEQGLQETQYF. The CDR3, as DNA: TGTGCCAGCAGCGCATCGGAACAGGGGCTTCAAGAGACCCAGTACTTC.

This clonotype has more than one count but fewer than ten. The chain joins TRBV6-1 to TRBJ2-1; a weak D match, TRBD2 (6 bases). The germline V gene has CDR1 MNHNS and CDR2 SASEGT. This CDR3 is built from 17 residues. With 1 base removed from V and 6 bases from J, the gap between germline ends came to 19 bases. The CDR3: CASSEVGGGIGSNEQFF. The CDR3 coding sequence is TGTGCCAGCAGTGAAGTTGGTGGAGGGATAGGGAGCAATGAGCAGTTCTTC.

The chain uses TRBV28 and TRBJ1-3; D call uncertain. The germline V gene has CDR1 MDHEN and CDR2 SYDVKM. This CDR3 has 13 amino acids. V was cut by 7 bases and J by 3 bases, with 10 bases left in between. The CDR3: CASTPDGGNTIYF. CDR3 DNA: TGTGCCAGCACCCCGGACGGTGGAAACACCATATATTTT.

The chain links TRBV11-1 to TRBJ2-2; no clear D gene. CDR3 size: 11 residues. Trimming took off 8 bases at V and 9 bases at J, with 10 bases between the two ends. Germline V lookup: CDR1 SGHAT, CDR2 FQDESV (reference sequence). Written as DNA, the CDR3 is TGTGCCAGCTGTGACACAAGGGAGCTGTTTTTT. Protein sequence: CASCDTRELFF.

This rearrangement joins TRBV11-2 to TRBJ2-7; 9 nucleotides align to TRBD1. V gave up 0 bases and J gave up 4 bases; unmatched junction bases: 7. The CDR3 length is 16 residues. The germline V gene encodes CDR1 SGHAT and CDR2 FQNNGV. CDR3 DNA sequence: TGTGCCAGCAGCTTAGATCGGTACAGGGGGCTTTACGAGCAGTACTTC. Its translation: CASSLDRYRGLYEQYF.

With respect to this clonotype: A junction boundary mismatches the germline segment, possibly from a read error. The chain joins TRBV20-1 to TRBJ2-5, with 12 bases aligning to TRBD2. Germline lookup yields CDR1 DFQATT and CDR2 SNEGSKA (reference sequence). CDR3 length: 16 amino acids. The CDR3 loop is CGASWATSGSGETQYF. The CDR3, as DNA: TGCGGTGCTAGTTGGGCGACTAGCGGGAGTGGAGAGACCCAGTACTTC.

On this clonotype itself: Germline and junction disagree at one end, which may indicate a read error. The rearrangement uses TRBV20-1 and TRBJ2-1; the D gene is possibly TRBD2 (6 bases). Germline CDR1 and CDR2: DFQATT and SNEGSKA (reference sequence). This CDR3 contains 14 residues. In DNA form, the CDR3 reads TGTAGTGATAGAGATGAGGCGGGGCTGTATGAGCAGTTCTTC. Translation gives CSDRDEAGLYEQFF.

The chain recombines TRBV10-3 with TRBJ1-3; D is ambiguous. The V end lost 10 bases, the J end lost 0 bases, and 19 bases lay between the germline ends. This CDR3 has 16 residues. From germline, CDR1 is ENHRY and CDR2 SYGVKD. The CDR3 here is CATSWDTPVSGNTIYF. For the CDR3, the DNA is TGTGCCACCAGCTGGGATACCCCTGTCTCTGGAAACACCATATATTTT.

J is TRBJ2-1 and V is TRBV6-5; D is unclear. The V end lost 9 bases, the J end lost 5 bases, and 14 bases lay between the germline ends. This CDR3 contains 13 residues. The germline gives CDR1 MNHEY, CDR2 SVGAGI. This chain's CDR3 is CARNANLNNEQFF. CDR3 coding DNA: TGTGCCAGGAATGCAAATCTGAACAATGAGCAGTTCTTC.

Turning to this clonotype: An end of the junction does not agree with germline; a read error may underlie this. The V gene is TRBV20-1, the J gene TRBJ2-1, with TRBD2 identical over 13 bases. This CDR3 has 16 residues. The germline V gene has CDR1 DFQATT and CDR2 SNEGSKA (reference sequence). The CDR3 loop is CTAIRPGLAGMIEQFF. The DNA of the CDR3 is TGCACTGCTATTCGACCGGGACTAGCGGGAATGATCGAGCAGTTCTTC.

The chain uses TRBV29-1 and TRBJ2-6, with 7 bases lining up with TRBD1. The germline V gene encodes CDR1 SQVTM and CDR2 ANQGSEA. The CDR3 consists of 14 residues. After removal of 4 bases from V and 0 bases from J, the junction contained 0 bases not matched to a gene. The CDR3 DNA is TGCAGCGTTGCAGGGGGCTCTGGGGCCAACGTCCTGACTTTC. Translating it yields CSVAGGSGANVLTF.

As to this clonotype: A single base separates this from a much larger clone, so it may be a read error. The rearrangement uses TRBV12-3 or TRBV12-4 and TRBJ2-1; TRBD2 matches at 8 bases. This CDR3 has 15 amino acids. The CDR3 loop reads CASNLSGSGYNEQFF. CDR3 sequence (DNA): TGTGCCAGCAATTTAAGCGGGAGTGGCTACAATGAGCAGTTCTTC.

Points on this clonotype: One end of the junction varies from germline; a read error may be responsible. This chain joins TRBV11-2 and TRBJ1-4, with a possible D match to TRBD1 (5 bases). There are 13 residues in the CDR3. In germline, CDR1 is SGHAT, CDR2 FQNNGV. The CDR3 DNA follows: TGTGCCAGCAGCCCCGGAGGTGGAGGGGAAACTCTTTTT. It codes for CASSPGGGGETLF.

Points on this clonotype: Since the CDR3 does not end with the conserved phenylalanine or tryptophan, this likely comes from a read error. CDR3 bases: TGCGCCAGCAGTGAGTCTGATAGGGGGCACGTCACTGAAGCTTTCTCT. This codes for CASSESDRGHVTEAFS. This chain connects TRBV10-2 to TRBJ1-1, with 7 nucleotides matching TRBD1. There are 16 residues in the CDR3. Germline trimming cut 0 bases from V and 4 bases from J; bases unmatched to any gene: 8. In germline, CDR1 is WSHSY, CDR2 SAAADI.

The rearrangement joins TRBV29-1 to TRBJ2-7, with 9 bases that match TRBD1. Unmatched junction bases numbered 12, after V lost 6 bases and J lost 6 bases. The CDR3 sequence is 14 residues long. Germline-derived CDR1 and CDR2 are SQVTM and ANQGSEA. CDR3 in amino acids: CSVSPDGTGFEQYF. CDR3 nucleotides: TGCAGCGTATCTCCTGACGGGACAGGGTTCGAGCAGTACTTC.

This clonotype is classed as medium-sized. V is TRBV29-1 and J is TRBJ1-2; tentative D call: TRBD1 (6 bases). This CDR3 comprises 11 residues. The V end lost 7 bases, the J end lost 8 bases, and 14 bases lay between the germline ends. Germline values: CDR1 SQVTM, CDR2 ANQGSEA. CDR3 nucleotide sequence: TGCAGCGCTAGCGAGGGGGAGGGCTACACCTTC. It encodes CSASEGEGYTF. The variable domain in full, completed from reference TRBV29-1 and TRBJ1-2, reads SAVISQKPSRDICQRGTSLTIQCQVDSQVTMMFWYRQQPGQSLTLIATANQGSEATYESGFVIDKFPISRPNLTFSTLTVSNMSPEDSSIYLCSASEGEGYTFGSGTRLTVV.